The 20 T cell receptor beta chains below were found in one sample sequenced in a study of T cells in localized non-small cell lung cancer. Measured with immunoSEQ multiplex PCR; TCRdb has only the in-frame clones, and not every one. This table has over 55,000 clones, around 90% appearing once. The material was peripheral blood, obtained before any cancer treatment. Source of these receptors: a woman between 35 and 70 years old with stage I lung adenocarcinoma.

This clone was counted once. This chain connects TRBV19 to TRBJ1-2; D gene uncertain. Germline-derived CDR1 and CDR2 are LNHDA and SQIVND (reference sequence). V lost 5 bases to trimming and J lost 4 bases, with 11 bases between them. The CDR3 spans 13 residues. The CDR3 DNA is TGTGCCAGTAGTTTGTGGACGGGCTATGGCTACACCTTC. Translation gives CASSLWTGYGYTF.

The chain has TRBV5-1 and TRBJ2-1; D not certain. V gave up 3 bases and J gave up 5 bases, with 12 bases separating them. Germline values: CDR1 SGHRS, CDR2 YFSETQ. The CDR3 loop spans 14 amino acids. The CDR3 loop reads CASSSLSTDNEQFF. The CDR3 coding sequence is TGCGCCAGCAGCTCTCTTTCGACCGACAATGAGCAGTTCTTC.

This chain connects TRBV7-2 to TRBJ2-3, with 11 bases aligning to TRBD2. The CDR3 is 14 amino acids. With V trimmed by 10 bases and J by 7 bases, 10 bases remained unmatched. CDR1 SGHTA and CDR2 FQGNSA come from the germline V gene. The CDR3 here is CATTSGSLWNTQYF. In nucleotides, the CDR3 is TGTGCCACAACTAGCGGGAGTTTATGGAATACGCAGTATTTT. The whole variable domain, filled in from reference TRBV7-2 and TRBJ2-3, reads GAGVSQSPSNKVTEKGKDVELRCDPISGHTALYWYRQSLGQGLEFLIYFQGNSAPDKSGLPSDRFSAERTGGSVSTLTIQRTQQEDSAVYLCATTSGSLWNTQYFGPGTRLTVL.

The chain uses TRBV5-6 and TRBJ1-1, with TRBD1 matching over 7 bases. The V gene's germline CDR1 is SGHDT and CDR2 YYEEEE. V was pared by 5 bases and J by 3 bases, with 7 bases of the junction left unmatched. CDR3 length equals 14 residues. The CDR3 bases are TGTGCCAGCAGGGAACAGGGGCGCGACACTGAAGCTTTCTTT. Protein product: CASREQGRDTEAFF.

This clone was detected only once. The genes are TRBV4-3 and TRBJ2-1, with 11 bases matching TRBD2. This CDR3 spans 18 amino acids. Unmatched junction bases numbered 13, after V lost 3 bases and J lost 6 bases. The germline gives CDR1 LGHNA, CDR2 YSLEER. CDR3 sequence (DNA): TGCGCCAGCAGCCAGGGTCCCTCGGGACTAGCGGTTCTCAATGAGCAGTTCTTC. Residues: CASSQGPSGLAVLNEQFF.

This chain links TRBV28 with TRBJ2-7, with D possibly TRBD2 on 5 matching bases. Germline V lookup: CDR1 MDHEN, CDR2 SYDVKM. The CDR3 has 11 residues. V was pared by 2 bases and J by 6 bases, with 5 bases between. This CDR3 reads CASSLEGEQYF. Here the CDR3 DNA reads TGTGCCAGCAGTTTAGAGGGCGAGCAGTACTTC.

This chain joins TRBV28 and TRBJ2-7; the D gene is possibly TRBD1 (5 bases). CDR3 length: 15 residues. The V gene lost 4 bases and the J gene lost 2 bases, with 15 bases spanning the gap. Germline V gives CDR1 MDHEN, CDR2 SYDVKM. The CDR3 protein is CASSSSGSPPYEQYF. The CDR3 bases are TGTGCCAGCAGTTCCTCAGGGTCTCCCCCCTACGAGCAGTACTTC.

The rearrangement links TRBV28 to TRBJ1-1; D is uncertain. Germline V lookup: CDR1 MDHEN, CDR2 SYDVKM. V was cut by 7 bases and J by 0 bases, with 3 bases left in between. This CDR3 comprises 11 residues. The CDR3 DNA is TGTGCCAGCACCTTGAACACTGAAGCTTTCTTT. Translating gives CASTLNTEAFF. The variable domain in full, completed from reference TRBV28 and TRBJ1-1, reads DVKVTQSSRYLVKRTGEKVFLECVQDMDHENMFWYRQDPGLGLRLIYFSYDVKMKEKGDIPEGYSVSREKKERFSLILESASTNQTSMYLCASTLNTEAFFGQGTRLTVV.

Only one count was recorded for this clone. The chain has TRBV11-2 and TRBJ1-5; D call uncertain. Germline CDR1 is SGHAT and CDR2 is FQNNGV. Trimming left V 3 bases short and J 5 bases short, with 8 bases between. The CDR3 is 13 amino acids. This CDR3 reads CASSFQVDQPQHF. The CDR3 DNA follows: TGTGCCAGCAGCTTCCAGGTCGATCAGCCCCAGCATTTT.

This chain links TRBV28 with TRBJ1-2, with a possible D match to TRBD1 (6 bases). Between the trimmed V and J ends, which lost 5 bases and 8 bases, there was a span of 18 bases. Germline V CDR1 and CDR2: MDHEN, SYDVKM. The CDR3 runs to 14 residues. The CDR3 protein is CASSGHRVKIGYTF. The CDR3 coding sequence is TGTGCCAGCAGTGGGCACAGGGTCAAGATCGGCTACACCTTC.

The V call is TRBV28, the J call TRBJ2-1; 10 bases agree with TRBD2. The CDR3 has 13 amino acids. V was pared by 7 bases and J by 8 bases, with 5 bases of the junction left unmatched. Germline CDR1 reads MDHEN; CDR2 reads SYDVKM. The CDR3 DNA sequence: TGTGCCAGCATGGCTAGCGGGAGCTATGAGCAGTTCTTC. The encoded protein is CASMASGSYEQFF. The variable domain in full, with the rest retrieved from reference TRBV28 and TRBJ2-1, is DVKVTQSSRYLVKRTGEKVFLECVQDMDHENMFWYRQDPGLGLRLIYFSYDVKMKEKGDIPEGYSVSREKKERFSLILESASTNQTSMYLCASMASGSYEQFFGPGTRLTVL.

With regard to this clone: Other nucleotide sequences in the sample specify the same CDR3. The chain joins TRBV28 to TRBJ1-5; TRBD1 matches 8 bases. The germline gives CDR1 MDHEN, CDR2 SYDVKM. The length of the CDR3 is 15 residues. Losses at the gene ends were 3 bases for V and 2 bases for J; bases not matched to a gene: 3. The CDR3 region has the DNA TGTGCCAGCAGTTTCCTGACAGGGGGCAATCAGCCCCAGCATTTT. Translated, it gives CASSFLTGGNQPQHF.

This rearrangement joins TRBV13 to TRBJ1-2, with 7 bases matching TRBD1. V shed 7 bases and J 8 bases; nucleotides not matched to a gene: 10. Per the germline V gene, CDR1 is PRHDT and CDR2 is FYEKMQ (reference sequence). This CDR3 is 13 amino acids long. CDR3 amino acids: CASTSRGVLGYTF. The CDR3 nucleotides are TGTGCCAGCACCTCCAGGGGGGTGCTCGGCTACACCTTC.

The chain recombines TRBV6-5 with TRBJ2-5; D gene uncertain. Germline V CDR1 and CDR2: MNHEY, SVGAGI. This CDR3 has 14 amino acids. Between the trimmed V and J ends, which lost 0 bases and 4 bases, there was a span of 9 bases. The CDR3 DNA sequence: TGTGCCAGCAGTTACTCGAGCACCTCAGAGACCCAGTACTTC. Protein: CASSYSSTSETQYF.

This chain connects TRBV13 to TRBJ1-4; tentative D call: TRBD1 (5 bases). V lost 3 bases and J 7 bases, leaving 15 bases between the germline ends. The CDR3 totals 15 residues. Germline CDR1 reads PRHDT; CDR2 reads FYEKMQ (reference sequence). The CDR3 spells CASSLAPTEGEKLFF. The CDR3 DNA reads TGTGCCAGCAGCTTGGCACCGACAGAAGGTGAAAAACTGTTTTTT. Full variable domain (outside the CDR3, taken from reference TRBV13 and TRBJ1-4): AAGVIQSPRHLIKEKRETATLKCYPIPRHDTVYWYQQGPGQDPQFLISFYEKMQSDKGSIPDRFSAQQFSDYHSELNMSSLELGDSALYFCASSLAPTEGEKLFFGSGTQLSVL.

The chain carries TRBV11-2 and TRBJ2-7; possible D gene TRBD2, 5 bases. The CDR3 has 15 amino acids. The germline CDR1 and CDR2 sequences are SGHAT and FQNNGV. V was cut by 5 bases and J by 5 bases, with 19 bases left in between. This CDR3 reads CASSPGRRAGNEQYF. In DNA, the CDR3 is TGTGCCAGCAGCCCAGGCCGTCGTGCCGGGAACGAGCAGTACTTC.

The rearrangement links TRBV5-6 to TRBJ2-7, with D perhaps being TRBD1 or TRBD2 (5 bases each). The germline V gene encodes CDR1 SGHDT and CDR2 YYEEEE. Trimming removed 4 bases from V and 5 bases from J, with 19 bases in between. CDR3 size: 15 residues. The CDR3 region has the DNA TGTGCCAGCAGCCAAACTCGAGGGGCCAAGAACGAGCAGTACTTC. Amino acid sequence: CASSQTRGAKNEQYF.

Regarding this clone: Sequence at one end of the junction differs from germline and may be a read error. The V gene is TRBV6-1, the J gene TRBJ1-1; D is undetermined. The CDR3 runs 17 residues. The germline gives CDR1 MNHNS, CDR2 SASEGT. The CDR3 DNA reads as TGTGCCAGCAGGGAAGCTCTATTCGACGCGGGATCCACTGAAGCTTTCTTT. This encodes CASREALFDAGSTEAFF.

The rearrangement links TRBV27 to TRBJ2-3; 7 nucleotides line up with TRBD2. V trimming: 0 bases; J trimming: 2 bases; junction bases outside the gene matches: 5. The CDR3 is 16 residues long. Germline V gene data show CDR1 as MNHEY and CDR2 as SMNVEV (reference sequence). The CDR3 region is CASSLSGRANTDTQYF. The CDR3 coding sequence is TGTGCCAGCAGTTTATCAGGGAGGGCGAACACAGATACGCAGTATTTT.

The chain is built from TRBV5-6 and TRBJ2-2; D possibly matches TRBD1 or TRBD2 (5 bases each). The germline V gene has CDR1 SGHDT and CDR2 YYEEEE. The CDR3 length is 14 residues. Trimming removed 5 bases from V and 5 bases from J, with 13 bases in between. The CDR3 reads CASSSGRPTGELFF. The CDR3 DNA reads as TGTGCCAGCAGTTCGGGACGGCCGACCGGGGAGCTGTTTTTT.